The rows below give T cell receptor beta chains drawn from one sample of a study of blood T cell repertoires in COVID-19. Profiling relied on immunoSEQ multiplex PCR, and the TCRdb table lists in-frame clones only, not all of them. The data hold roughly 140,000 clones, with 84% observed a single time. Source material: peripheral blood. All receptors derive from a woman of 80 years or more in a cohort sampled during active or convalescent COVID-19. CDR3s include the opening cysteine and the closing phenylalanine or tryptophan. D genes are given only for firm matches. Not all rows give a size; the values are once, few, many and, for expanded clones, a class.

-	TRBV28	TRBJ1-2	-	TGTGCCAGCAGTTTAGTCCCAATCTATGGCTACACCTTC	CASSLVPIYGYTF
TRBD1	TRBV7-2	TRBJ1-1	-	TGTGCCAGCAGCATTGACGGACAGGGTAGTCGGGCTTTCTTT	CASSIDGQGSRAFF
TRBD2	TRBV7-2	TRBJ2-5	-	TGTGCCAGCAGCACTAGCGGGGGGAACTTGAAGACCCAGTACTTC	CASSTSGGNLKTQYF
-	TRBV6-5	TRBJ1-2	-	TGTGCCAGCGTTCGCAGCTCAGGGGCCAACTATGGCTACACCTTC	CASVRSSGANYGYTF
TRBD2	TRBV10-3	TRBJ2-3	-	TGTGCCATCGGGACTAGCGGCCTCACAGATACGCAGTATTTT	CAIGTSGLTDTQYF
-	TRBV7-3	TRBJ2-2	-	TGTGCCAGCAGCTCTGTCCGAGGGACCGGGGAGCTGTTTTTT	CASSSVRGTGELFF
TRBD1	TRBV6-2/TRBV6-3	TRBJ2-5	-	TGTGCCAGCAGTTACGTGACAGGGTACGAGACCCAGTACTTC	CASSYVTGYETQYF
-	TRBV11-2	TRBJ1-1	-	TGTGCCAGCAGCCTCCGGTTCAATTCGATCCGGAACACTGAAGCTTTCTTT	CASSLRFNSIRNTEAFF
TRBD1	TRBV19	TRBJ2-7	-	TGTGCCAGTAGTATTTCGGGACAGGGCTCCTACGAGCAGTACTTC	CASSISGQGSYEQYF
-	TRBV7-2	TRBJ2-2	few	TGTGCCAGCAGCTTAGCCCTAGGAGCATTGGGGGAGCTGTTTTTT	CASSLALGALGELFF
TRBD1	TRBV7-9	TRBJ1-2	-	TGTGCCAGCAGCTTAAAAGGACAGGGGGTATCTGGCTACACCTTC	CASSLKGQGVSGYTF
TRBD1	TRBV23-1	TRBJ1-2	-	TGCGCCAGCAGTCAATTCCCGGGACAGGGAGGATCCTATGGCTACACCTTC	CASSQFPGQGGSYGYTF
TRBD1	TRBV7-8	TRBJ2-7	-	TGTGCCAGCAGCGATCTTCGACAGGGGATCACTAGCGAGCAGTACTTC	CASSDLRQGITSEQYF
-	TRBV19	TRBJ2-1	-	TGTGCCAGTAGTATAGGTCCTAGCTCCTACAATGAGCAGTTCTTC	CASSIGPSSYNEQFF
-	TRBV5-1	TRBJ1-2	few	TGCGCCAGCAGCTTGAGCTCAGGGGATGGCTACACCTTC	CASSLSSGDGYTF
-	TRBV5-1	TRBJ2-2	-	TGCGCCAGCAGCTCCCAAGTCAGCACCGGGGAGCTGTTTTTT	CASSSQVSTGELFF
-	TRBV27	TRBJ2-3	-	TGTGCCAGCAGTTCACATAGCGCGGATACGCAGTATTTT	CASSSHSADTQYF
TRBD1	TRBV5-1	TRBJ2-1	-	TGCGCCAGCAGCTTGGGAGGACAGGGAACCTACAATGAGCAGTTCTTC	CASSLGGQGTYNEQFF
TRBD1	TRBV30	TRBJ1-6	-	TGTGCCTGGAGTGGAAACAGGGGATCAAATTCACCCCTCCACTTT	CAWSGNRGSNSPLHF
TRBD2	TRBV6-5	TRBJ2-4	-	TGTGCCAGCAGGCCTAGCGGGGTACACAAAAACATTCAGTACTTC	CASRPSGVHKNIQYF
-	TRBV2	TRBJ2-2	few	TGTGCCAGCAGTGGGCGGCAGGGCAACACCGGGGAGCTGTTTTTT	CASSGRQGNTGELFF
-	TRBV6-2/TRBV6-3	TRBJ1-6	-	TGTGCCAGCAGTTCCCCAAACAGGAATTCACCCCTCCACTTT	CASSSPNRNSPLHF
TRBD2	TRBV29-1	TRBJ2-7	-	TGCAGCGTAGCTAAGCGACTAGCGGGGGGGCACGAGCAGTACTTC	CSVAKRLAGGHEQYF
-	TRBV12-3/TRBV12-4	TRBJ2-1	once	TGTGCCAGCAGTTTATCTAGTGATGAGCAGTTCTTC	CASSLSSDEQFF
TRBD1	TRBV30	TRBJ2-6	few	TGTGCCTGGAGTGAACAGGGGGTGGGGGCCAACGTCCTGACTTTC	CAWSEQGVGANVLTF
-	TRBV23-1	TRBJ1-5	-	TGCGCCAGCACCCGGACTTTTAGCAATCAGCCCCAGCATTTT	CASTRTFSNQPQHF
-	TRBV12-3/TRBV12-4	TRBJ1-5	-	TGTGCCAGCAGTTTACAGGGCAATCAGCCCCAGCATTTT	CASSLQGNQPQHF
-	TRBV5-1	TRBJ1-6	-	TGCGCCAGCAGCGTCTCTTTCGACAGGAATTCACCCCTCCACTTT	CASSVSFDRNSPLHF
TRBD2	TRBV5-1	TRBJ2-3	-	TGCGCCAGCAGCGTCGGACTAGCCACAGATACGCAGTATTTT	CASSVGLATDTQYF
-	TRBV12-3/TRBV12-4	TRBJ1-6	-	TGTGCCAGCAGTTTCCGGAGCAATTCACCCCTCCACTTT	CASSFRSNSPLHF
-	TRBV28	TRBJ1-1	-	TGTGCCAGCAGGGGGGGGGTAACTGAAGCTTTCTTT	CASRGGVTEAFF
TRBD1	TRBV5-4	TRBJ1-6	few	TGTGCCAGCAGCTTAAGACAGGGGCTGGATTCACCCCTCCACTTT	CASSLRQGLDSPLHF
TRBD1	TRBV11-3	TRBJ1-1	-	TGTGCCAGCAGCTTAGACCACCTCCCGGGACAGAAGAACACTGAAGCTTTCTTT	CASSLDHLPGQKNTEAFF
TRBD1	TRBV24-1	TRBJ1-6	-	TGTGCCACCAGTGTCTATCCAACCGGGACAGGGGTATATAATTCACCCCTCCACTTT	CATSVYPTGTGVYNSPLHF
-	TRBV19	TRBJ2-2	-	TGTGCCAGTAGGAGGACGGGGGAGACCGGGGAGCTGTTTTTT	CASRRTGETGELFF
-	TRBV2	TRBJ2-2	-	TGTGCCAGCCTGAGAGCCGTAAACACCGGGGAGCTGTTTTTT	CASLRAVNTGELFF
TRBD1	TRBV13	TRBJ1-2	once	TGTGCCAGCAGCTTAGGCGGGACAGGCACCAACTATGGCTACACCTTC	CASSLGGTGTNYGYTF
-	TRBV4-3	TRBJ2-2	-	TGCGCCAGCAGCCCGGACTACCCCTCCTCACCGGGGAGCTCCGGATGGCTGTTTTTT	CASSPDYPSSPGSSGWLFF
TRBD2	TRBV5-8	TRBJ2-7	once	TGTGCCAGCAGGCTGCGGGGGATCTCCTACGAGCAGTACTTC	CASRLRGISYEQYF
TRBD1	TRBV6-5	TRBJ1-4	-	TGTGCCAGCACCCCGACAGGGTTGGGGGGAAAACTGTTTTTT	CASTPTGLGGKLFF
-	TRBV30	TRBJ2-3	-	TGTGCCTGGAGTGCCCCGGGTCCTTCCACAGATACGCAGTATTTT	CAWSAPGPSTDTQYF
-	TRBV4-2	TRBJ1-5	-	TGTGCCAGCACGGTGGAGGGCAGATATAGCAATCAGCCCCAGCATTTT	CASTVEGRYSNQPQHF
TRBD2	TRBV9	TRBJ2-2	-	TGTGCCAGCAGCGCCCCGGGACTAGCATCCGTGGGCGGGGAGCTGTTTTTT	CASSAPGLASVGGELFF
-	TRBV9	TRBJ1-3	-	TGTGCCAGCAGCGTATCGGGTGGAAACACCATATATTTT	CASSVSGGNTIYF
-	TRBV30	TRBJ1-1	-	TGTGCCTGGAGAGGGGCCCAAGGGACTGAAGCTTTCTTT	CAWRGAQGTEAFF
TRBD1	TRBV4-1	TRBJ1-3	-	TGCGCCAGCAGCCAGGACAGGGGAAACACCATATATTTT	CASSQDRGNTIYF
TRBD1	TRBV18	TRBJ2-1	-	TGTGCCAGCTCACCACTAGGGACAGGGATTGAGCAGTTCTTC	CASSPLGTGIEQFF
-	TRBV19	TRBJ1-5	-	TGTGCCAGTAACCTAGGCCCGGGAAGCAATCAGCCCCAGCATTTT	CASNLGPGSNQPQHF
TRBD1	TRBV4-1	TRBJ1-4	-	TGCGCCAGCAGCCACCGGACAGGGGGAAGAACTAATGAAAAACTGTTTTTT	CASSHRTGGRTNEKLFF
-	TRBV4-2	TRBJ2-3	-	TGTGCCAGCAGCCAAGGGGCTAGCCCAGATACGCAGTATTTT	CASSQGASPDTQYF
-	TRBV4-1	TRBJ1-2	-	TGCGCCAGCAGCCAGACCCTTTCTGCCGACAGGTGGAAGGCGGGCTACACCTTC	CASSQTLSADRWKAGYTF
TRBD2	TRBV11-2	TRBJ2-3	-	TGTGCCAGCAGCCCAGCGGCCGGGGGGGCTTCAGATACGCAGTATTTT	CASSPAAGGASDTQYF
-	TRBV7-8	TRBJ2-7	-	TGTGCCAGCAGCTTAGGGCAGGGGCTTACCTACGAGCAGTACTTC	CASSLGQGLTYEQYF
TRBD1	TRBV27	TRBJ1-1	-	TGTGCCAGCAGTCGACAGGGGGGGATGAACACTGAAGCTTTCTTT	CASSRQGGMNTEAFF
TRBD2	TRBV19	TRBJ2-3	few	TGTGCCAGTAGTACTCAACTAGCGGAACGCACAGATACGCAGTATTTT	CASSTQLAERTDTQYF
-	TRBV12-3/TRBV12-4	TRBJ1-2	-	TGTGCCAGCAGTTTAGCGGGACACGTTACCTTC	CASSLAGHVTF